Presented here are 20 T cell receptor beta chains from one specimen sequenced in a study of cytomegalovirus exposure and HLA in healthy donors. PCR involved 60 Vbeta and 13 Jbeta primers. Sequenced by immunoSEQ multiplex PCR; TCRdb stores in-frame clones only, minus some. This sample has 190,000 or so clones, with about 80% found just once. Sequencing was done on a sample of PBMCs. These receptors came from a boy aged 5 to 17 in good health and CMV-seronegative.

The chain combines TRBV2 with TRBJ2-2; 11 nucleotides match TRBD2. The germline V gene has CDR1 SNHLY and CDR2 FYNNEI. With 3 bases clipped from V and 5 bases from J, the junction kept 5 bases outside the gene matches. The CDR3 runs to 16 residues. CDR3 residues: CASSDSGGARTGELFF. DNA of the CDR3: TGTGCCAGCAGTGATAGCGGGGGGGCGCGGACCGGGGAGCTGTTTTTT.

This clone was counted between two and nine times. The chain joins TRBV29-1 to TRBJ1-2, with D possibly matching TRBD1 (6 bases). The CDR3 extends over 14 amino acids. V was trimmed by 6 bases and J by 1 base, leaving 15 bases between them. In germline, CDR1 is SQVTM, CDR2 ANQGSEA. CDR3 nucleotide sequence: TGCAGCGTCACCGGACAGTCCTATAACTATGGCTACACCTTC. Translation: CSVTGQSYNYGYTF.

The V call is TRBV7-8, the J call TRBJ1-1; D is possibly TRBD1 (6 bases). Germline CDR1 and CDR2: SGHVS and FQNEAQ. This CDR3 has 17 residues. V dropped 3 bases and J dropped 1 base, with 18 bases sitting between them. CDR3 DNA sequence: TGTGCCAGCAGCTTCTCCGGGACATACCTTAAGAACACTGAAGCTTTCTTT. Translation: CASSFSGTYLKNTEAFF.

The V and J genes are TRBV6-5 and TRBJ2-4; 7 nucleotides match TRBD1. This CDR3 spans 16 amino acids. Trimming cost V 2 bases and J 7 bases; bases outside gene matches: 11. CDR1 and CDR2 (germline): MNHEY, SVGAGI. CDR3: CASSYALTGWGNIQYF. The CDR3 DNA reads as TGTGCCAGCAGTTACGCCTTGACAGGGTGGGGGAACATTCAGTACTTC.

The rearrangement uses TRBV4-3 and TRBJ2-5; 10 positions agree with TRBD2. The CDR3 covers 18 residues. With V trimmed by 0 bases and J by 7 bases, 14 bases remained unmatched. Germline V gives CDR1 LGHNA, CDR2 YSLEER. In DNA, the CDR3 is TGCGCCAGCAGCCAAGAGTCCGTTCTAGCGGGGGCCAGGGGGACCCAGTACTTC. Amino acids: CASSQESVLAGARGTQYF.

Concerning this clone itself: This sample also contains other DNA sequences that code for the same CDR3. The chain employs TRBV5-1 and TRBJ1-1, with 7 bases matching TRBD1. The CDR3 totals 15 residues. Per the germline V gene, CDR1 is SGHRS and CDR2 is YFSETQ. V lost 0 bases, J lost 0 bases, and 2 bases stayed unmatched. Written as DNA, the CDR3 is TGCGCCAGCAGCTTGGGGACAGGACTGAACACTGAAGCTTTCTTT. Translated, it gives CASSLGTGLNTEAFF.

This chain joins TRBV29-1 and TRBJ1-1; D is undetermined. Germline loops: CDR1 SQVTM, CDR2 ANQGSEA. The CDR3 has 10 amino acids. V lost 5 bases and J 3 bases, leaving 4 bases between the germline ends. The CDR3 nucleotides are TGCAGCGTTCAGGACACTGAAGCTTTCTTT. It encodes CSVQDTEAFF.

The chain combines TRBV7-8 with TRBJ1-2, with 7 bases lining up with TRBD1. This CDR3 is built from 13 residues. Trimming took 10 bases from V and 8 from J; bases not matched to a gene: 13. From germline, CDR1 is SGHVS and CDR2 FQNEAQ. CDR3 DNA sequence: TGTGCCATCCCGACCGGGACAGAGGCGGGCTACACCTTC. The encoded protein is CAIPTGTEAGYTF.

This clone has just a few counts. The gene calls are TRBV6-6 and TRBJ1-1; TRBD1 aligns across 8 bases. CDR1 and CDR2 (germline): MNHNY, SVGAGI (reference sequence). The V segment lost 6 bases and the J segment 0 bases; nucleotides outside the gene matches: 6. This CDR3 is 15 amino acids long. The CDR3 reads CASRSGQGMNTEAFF. The CDR3 nucleotides read TGTGCCAGCAGATCCGGACAGGGAATGAACACTGAAGCTTTCTTT.

The rearrangement joins TRBV19 to TRBJ1-5; unclear D gene. The CDR3 is 14 amino acids. Germline V gives CDR1 LNHDA, CDR2 SQIVND (reference sequence). Trimming shortened V by 6 bases and J by 1 base, and 10 bases separated the two germline ends. DNA of the CDR3: TGTGCCAGTAGCCAACTGGGCAGCAATCAGCCCCAGCATTTT. Amino acid sequence: CASSQLGSNQPQHF.

The rearrangement links TRBV6-5 to TRBJ1-5, with 7 bases aligning to TRBD1. Trimming cost V 4 bases and J 3 bases; bases outside gene matches: 6. In germline, CDR1 is MNHEY, CDR2 SVGAGI. The CDR3 loop spans 15 amino acids. The CDR3 sequence: CASSFARGYNQPQHF. In nucleotides, the CDR3 is TGTGCCAGCAGTTTCGCCAGGGGGTACAATCAGCCCCAGCATTTT.

The chain couples TRBV5-5 to TRBJ1-2; 10 bases map to TRBD1. This CDR3 region has 16 residues. Losses at the gene ends were 4 bases for V and 7 bases for J; bases not matched to a gene: 13. Germline V gene sequence: CDR1 SGHKS, CDR2 YYEKEE (reference sequence). The CDR3 region has the DNA TGTGCCAGCAGCCTGCGAACGCAGACAGGGGGCGGTGGCTACACCTTC. Residues: CASSLRTQTGGGGYTF.

This clone was observed a handful of times. The genes are TRBV9 and TRBJ2-2; tentative D call: TRBD1 (5 bases). Trimming shortened V by 0 bases and J by 5 bases, and 8 bases separated the two germline ends. CDR3 length: 14 residues. Germline-derived CDR1 and CDR2 are SGDLS and YYNGEE. Written as DNA, the CDR3 is TGTGCCAGCAGCGTAGGGGGCCTAACCGGGGAGCTGTTTTTT. Its translation: CASSVGGLTGELFF. Using reference TRBV9 and TRBJ2-2 for the parts outside the CDR3, the full variable domain is DSGVTQTPKHLITATGQRVTLRCSPRSGDLSVYWYQQSLDQGLQFLIQYYNGEERAKGNILERFSAQQFPDLHSELNLSSLELGDSALYFCASSVGGLTGELFFGEGSRLTVL.

The chain combines TRBV5-4 with TRBJ2-2; 8 bases map to TRBD1. Germline-derived CDR1 and CDR2 are SGHNT and YYREEE (reference sequence). The J segment lost 4 bases and the V segment lost 4 bases, leaving 6 bases of the junction unmatched. This CDR3 contains 15 residues. In nucleotides, the CDR3 is TGTGCCAGCAGCCGACATACAGGGGGCACCGGGGAGCTGTTTTTT. This gives the protein CASSRHTGGTGELFF.

In this sample, this clone turned up a few times. The CDR3 loop is CASSGVSSTGEQFF. CDR3 sequence (DNA): TGTGCCAGCAGTGGGGTCTCCTCAACAGGGGAGCAGTTCTTC. The chain is built from TRBV2 and TRBJ2-1; D perhaps matches TRBD1 (6 bases). The CDR3 length is 14 residues. V shed 4 bases and J shed 10 bases, with 17 bases lying between them. Germline V gene data show CDR1 as SNHLY and CDR2 as FYNNEI.

Only a few counts were recorded for this clone. The J gene is TRBJ1-2, the V gene TRBV9; 9 bases match TRBD1. This CDR3 is 14 amino acids long. Germline V lookup: CDR1 SGDLS, CDR2 YYNGEE. The V and J ends lost 4 bases and 8 bases, in that order; junction bases with no gene match: 9. CDR3 nucleotides: TGTGCCAGCAGCCCCAGACAGGGGGTTAAAGGCTACACCTTC. It yields the protein CASSPRQGVKGYTF.

V gene TRBV7-6 combines with J gene TRBJ2-1, with TRBD2 identical over 7 bases. Trimming removed 9 bases from V and 0 bases from J; junction bases left unmatched: 11. CDR3 length: 16 residues. Germline loops: CDR1 SGHVS, CDR2 FNYEAQ. For the CDR3, the DNA is TGTGCCAGTAATCGGGGGGAGCCGAGCTCCTACAATGAGCAGTTCTTC. Translated: CASNRGEPSSYNEQFF.

DNA for the CDR3: TGTGCCAGCAGCTTGAATTTGAGGGAGGGGGTTCGAGGCTACACCTTC. Translated: CASSLNLREGVRGYTF. The chain is built from TRBV5-4 and TRBJ1-2, with TRBD1 as a possible D gene (6 bases). Between the trimmed V and J ends, which lost 1 base and 8 bases, there was a span of 21 bases. Germline CDR1 and CDR2: SGHNT and YYREEE (reference sequence). This CDR3 region has 16 residues.

The genes are TRBV5-1 and TRBJ2-3; 8 bases agree with TRBD2. This CDR3 is 14 amino acids long. Trimming took 0 bases from V and 5 from J; bases not matched to a gene: 2. In germline, CDR1 is SGHRS, CDR2 YFSETQ. In DNA form, the CDR3 reads TGCGCCAGCAGCTTGGGTCGGGGGGGAGATACGCAGTATTTT. Translated: CASSLGRGGDTQYF.

This rearrangement joins TRBV25-1 to TRBJ1-1; D not certain. The CDR3 consists of 14 residues. From germline, CDR1 is MGHDK and CDR2 SYGVNS. With 5 bases removed from V and 4 bases from J, the gap between germline ends came to 14 bases. The CDR3 loop is CASSPGRRGTEAFF. DNA for the CDR3: TGTGCCAGCAGTCCTGGGAGACGGGGCACTGAAGCTTTCTTT.